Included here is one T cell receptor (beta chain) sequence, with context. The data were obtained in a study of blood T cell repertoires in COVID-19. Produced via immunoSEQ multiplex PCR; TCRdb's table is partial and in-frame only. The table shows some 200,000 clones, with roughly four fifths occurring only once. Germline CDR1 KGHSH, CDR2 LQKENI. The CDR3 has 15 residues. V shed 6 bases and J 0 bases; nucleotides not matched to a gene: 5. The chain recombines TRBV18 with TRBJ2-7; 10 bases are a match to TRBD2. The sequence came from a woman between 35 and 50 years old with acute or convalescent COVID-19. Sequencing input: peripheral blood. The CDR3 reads CASSLTSGASYEQYF. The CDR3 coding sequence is TGTGCCAGCTCCCTCACTAGCGGGGCCTCCTACGAGCAGTACTTC.